Described below is a single T cell receptor beta chain sequence and its context. The antigen is not known. Germline lookup yields CDR1 SEHNR and CDR2 FQNEAQ (reference sequence). The V gene lost 2 bases and the J gene lost 3 bases, with 10 bases spanning the gap. This CDR3 has 15 amino acids. This sample was taken from a study of shared clonotypes between healthy human individuals. Study-wide points: Investigators collected only blood, and repertoires in tissues likely differ. Enrolling few donors narrowed the genetic and exposure-history diversity that was represented.

Assay runs were performed at deep level. In the study's own analysis: ImmunoSEQ output lacked quality scores and full-length reads, limiting matched filtering. The assay was immunoSEQ multiplex PCR, and TCRdb's table has in-frame clones only and misses some. The D gene and trimming were derived from the DNA, and the V and J assignments and clone size from that table. Here the sample spans roughly 410,000 clones, about 96% being singletons. The chain recombines TRBV7-9 with TRBJ2-2, with D perhaps TRBD1 (6 bases). This TCR was recovered from a man aged 25 to 45 in good health. Sequencing was carried out using memory CD8+ T cells sorted from blood. Subset denoted: CD45RO+ cells pooled with CCR7-negative TemRA cells. For the CDR3, the DNA is TGTGCCAGCAGCTTATTGGGACACCACACCGGGGAGCTGTTTTTT. Amino acids: CASSLLGHHTGELFF.